Listed below are T cell receptor beta chains from one sample, sequenced in a study of human T cells and chemical hapten exposure. TCRdb analysed the RACE reads with MiXCR anew, one entry per CDR3 protein. Of some 36,000 distinct CDR3 sequences in the sample, 8% to 9.5% are singletons; the top ten hold around 28%. Sequencing was performed on whole blood, taken in connection with sensitization to the hapten diphenylcyclopropenone (DPC). These receptor sequences come from a man aged 45-65 years with alopecia areata. Some clones in this sample may be carry-over from other donors' samples. Both conserved end residues are part of each CDR3. The order of the fields is V gene, clone size, D gene, J gene, CDR3 protein, CDR3 DNA. The D gene is left open where the match is weak. Clone size is given for some rows only: seen once, a few or many times, or a class if the clone is expanded.

TRBV28	NA	NA	TRBJ2-3	CASSPRLGRQYF	TGTGCCAGCAGTCCCCGACTCGGCCGTCAGTATTTT
TRBV7-2	few	NA	TRBJ1-1	CASSFFLDTEAFF	TGTGCCAGCAGCTTTTTCCTGGACACTGAAGCTTTCTTT
TRBV10-2	few	NA	TRBJ2-5	CASRTEETQYF	TGCGCCAGCAGGACAGAAGAGACCCAGTACTTC
TRBV9	many	NA	TRBJ2-5	CASSDRSGQETQYF	TGTGCCAGCAGTGATCGTAGCGGCCAAGAGACCCAGTACTTC
TRBV15	many	TRBD2	TRBJ2-1	CATSRVSGGHYNEQFF	TGTGCCACCAGCAGAGTTAGCGGGGGGCATTACAATGAGCAGTTCTTC
TRBV7-8	few	NA	TRBJ2-5	CASSLDSKYQETQYF	TGTGCCAGCAGCTTGGATTCTAAGTACCAAGAGACCCAGTACTTC
TRBV29-1	many	TRBD2	TRBJ2-2	CSVEAAGANTGELFF	TGCAGCGTTGAAGCGGCGGGGGCGAACACCGGGGAGCTGTTTTTT
TRBV28	NA	NA	TRBJ2-1	CASSPTTNSYNEQFF	TGTGCCAGCAGCCCGACTACAAACTCCTACAATGAGCAGTTCTTC
TRBV24-1	many	TRBD2	TRBJ2-1	CATSLAGVNEQFF	TGTGCCACCAGTCTAGCGGGAGTGAATGAGCAGTTCTTC
TRBV11-2	many	NA	TRBJ1-1	CASGPPGQGTEAFF	TGTGCCAGCGGCCCACCGGGGCAGGGGACTGAAGCTTTCTTT
TRBV27	many	NA	TRBJ1-6	CASSLPALANSPLHF	TGTGCCAGCAGCCTCCCGGCTCTCGCGAATTCACCCCTCCACTTT
TRBV24-1	many	TRBD1	TRBJ2-3	CATSETSGTDGDTQYF	TGTGCCACCAGTGAGACATCCGGGACAGACGGGGATACGCAGTATTTT
TRBV10-1	many	NA	TRBJ1-5	CASSPQGSSKPQHF	TGCGCCAGCAGCCCTCAGGGGAGTTCGAAGCCCCAGCATTTT
TRBV24-1	few	NA	TRBJ2-2	CATSDLDREAGELFF	TGTGCCACCAGTGATTTGGACAGGGAGGCCGGGGAGCTGTTTTTT
TRBV6-2/TRBV6-3	many	NA	TRBJ2-3	CASLTSGDTQYF	TGTGCCAGCCTGACCAGCGGAGATACGCAGTATTTT
TRBV6-6	few	TRBD2	TRBJ2-3	CASSGAGGRSDTQYF	TGTGCCAGCAGTGGTGCGGGAGGGCGGTCAGATACGCAGTATTTT
TRBV12-3/TRBV12-4	many	NA	TRBJ2-5	CASSPQIGSPQYF	TGTGCCAGCAGTCCACAGATAGGGAGTCCCCAGTACTTC
TRBV19	NA	NA	TRBJ1-5	CASKQGEFRQPQHF	TGTGCCAGTAAACAGGGAGAGTTTCGGCAGCCCCAGCATTTT
TRBV7-2	NA	NA	TRBJ2-2	CASSLAHISNTGELFF	TGTGCCAGCAGCTTAGCACATATCTCGAACACCGGGGAGCTGTTTTTT
TRBV12-3/TRBV12-4	many	NA	TRBJ1-2	CASSLLIYYGYTF	TGTGCCAGCAGTTTGTTAATTTACTATGGCTACACCTTC
TRBV19	NA	TRBD1	TRBJ1-1	CASSIQDRGNTEAFF	TGTGCCAGTAGTATTCAGGACAGGGGAAACACTGAAGCTTTCTTT
TRBV29-1	many	NA	TRBJ2-7	CSVWSDYYEQYF	TGCAGCGTTTGGTCAGATTACTACGAGCAGTACTTC
TRBV7-9	NA	NA	TRBJ2-2	CASSLRVYGSANTGELFF	TGTGCCAGCAGCTTAAGGGTATATGGGTCGGCGAACACCGGGGAGCTGTTTTTT
TRBV3-1	NA	TRBD2	TRBJ2-7	CASSNRLAGDYEQYF	TGTGCCAGCAGCAACCGACTAGCGGGAGACTACGAGCAGTACTTC
TRBV7-2	NA	NA	TRBJ2-1	CASSLAGSGSYNEQFF	TGTGCCAGCAGCTTAGCGGGTAGCGGATCCTACAATGAGCAGTTCTTC
TRBV7-2	NA	NA	TRBJ2-5	CASSLERASRETQYF	TGTGCCAGCAGCTTAGAAAGGGCGAGCCGAGAGACCCAGTACTTC
TRBV10-3	few	NA	TRBJ1-1	CAISEVGTEAFF	TGTGCCATCAGTGAGGTCGGCACTGAAGCTTTCTTT
TRBV7-8	medium-sized	NA	TRBJ1-5	CASKLGSANQPQHF	TGTGCCAGCAAGCTGGGGTCGGCCAATCAGCCCCAGCATTTT
TRBV20-1	NA	TRBD1	TRBJ2-3	CSAGQETDTQYF	TGCAGTGCTGGACAGGAGACAGATACGCAGTATTTT
TRBV29-1	NA	TRBD2	TRBJ2-7	CSVALLAGAEYF	TGCAGCGTTGCTCTACTAGCGGGAGCTGAGTACTTC
TRBV28	NA	NA	TRBJ2-7	CASSLFDYEQYF	TGTGCCAGCAGTTTATTTGATTACGAGCAGTACTTC
TRBV24-1	NA	TRBD1	TRBJ2-2	CATSVGTGMNTGELFF	TGTGCCACCAGTGTAGGGACAGGGATGAACACCGGGGAGCTGTTTTTT
TRBV19	few	NA	TRBJ2-2	CASSSDTGELFF	TGTGCCAGTAGTTCGGACACCGGGGAGCTGTTTTTT
TRBV10-2	many	NA	TRBJ2-5	CASSEVGLETQYF	TGCGCCAGCAGTGAGGTGGGACTAGAGACCCAGTACTTC
TRBV4-1	few	TRBD2	TRBJ2-7	CASSRRSGGPLEQYF	TGCGCCAGCAGCCGTAGATCGGGAGGGCCTCTCGAGCAGTACTTC
TRBV29-1	many	TRBD2	TRBJ2-5	CSVSGTSGQETQYF	TGCAGCGTCTCCGGGACTAGCGGCCAAGAGACCCAGTACTTC
TRBV5-1	many	TRBD2	TRBJ2-1	CASSPGGAGGYNEQFF	TGCGCCAGCAGCCCTGGGGGAGCGGGAGGGTACAATGAGCAGTTCTTC
TRBV7-9	NA	TRBD1	TRBJ2-1	CASSLGRQGINEQFF	TGTGCCAGCAGCTTAGGCAGACAGGGCATCAATGAGCAGTTCTTC
TRBV3-1	once	TRBD2	TRBJ2-1	CASTQGLAAGDEQFF	TGTGCCAGCACCCAGGGACTAGCGGCGGGTGATGAGCAGTTCTTC
TRBV9	many	TRBD2	TRBJ2-7	CASSVGGSGRPYEQYF	TGTGCCAGCAGCGTAGGCGGTAGCGGGAGGCCCTACGAGCAGTACTTC